Below, 20 T cell receptor beta chains from the same sample are listed, as sequenced in a study of identical twins. MiXCR, run by TCRdb on the 5' RACE reads, gives a single entry per CDR3 protein. This sample carries hundreds of thousands of distinct CDR3 sequences, 8.6% of them seen once, and the ten largest clones take roughly 0.9%. These data also formed part of another study, on yellow fever vaccine responses in identical twins.

Sequenced input: PBMCs. Receptors were obtained from a woman under 30 in good health.

This clonotype was recorded a few times. This chain uses TRBV6-5 with TRBJ2-3, with D possibly matching TRBD1 (5 bases). The CDR3 is 14 residues long. The germline gives CDR1 MNHEY, CDR2 SVGAGI. V lost 0 bases, J lost 4 bases, and 8 bases lay in between. The CDR3 reads CASSYSKGADTQYF. The DNA of the CDR3 is TGTGCCAGCAGTTACTCGAAAGGGGCAGATACGCAGTATTTT.

This clonotype was picked up a small number of times. The chain has TRBV12-3 or TRBV12-4 and TRBJ1-4, with TRBD1 as a possible D gene (6 bases). There are 14 residues in the CDR3. Trimming took 1 base from V and 9 from J, leaving 12 bases between them. In nucleotides, the CDR3 is TGTGCCAGCAGTTTAGGAGGGGGAGGGCAAAAACTGTTTTTT. Translation gives CASSLGGGGQKLFF.

This clonotype was observed at least ten times. The J gene is TRBJ2-7, the V gene TRBV12-3 or TRBV12-4; 12 positions agree with TRBD2. V gave up 6 bases and J gave up 3 bases; unmatched junction bases: 6. The CDR3 extends over 15 amino acids. The CDR3 sequence is CASRRTSGVIYEQYF. As DNA, the CDR3 is TGTGCCAGCAGACGGACTAGCGGGGTTATCTACGAGCAGTACTTC.

The chain combines TRBV19 with TRBJ2-5, with 10 positions matching TRBD1. The CDR3 has 14 residues. The germline V gene has CDR1 LNHDA and CDR2 SQIVND (reference sequence). The V and J ends lost 4 bases and 5 bases, in that order; junction bases with no gene match: 4. Written as DNA, the CDR3 is TGTGCCAGTAGTAAGGGACAGGGGAAGGAGACCCAGTACTTC. This encodes CASSKGQGKETQYF. Complete variable domain (other parts from reference TRBV19 and TRBJ2-5): DGGITQSPKYLFRKEGQNVTLSCEQNLNHDAMYWYRQDPGQGLRLIYYSQIVNDFQKGDIAEGYSVSREKKESFPLTVTSAQKNPTAFYLCASSKGQGKETQYFGPGTRLLVL.

This clonotype occurred a few times. The rearrangement links TRBV10-2 to TRBJ2-3; 9 nucleotides agree with TRBD2. With 4 bases clipped from V and 0 bases from J, the junction kept 8 bases outside the gene matches. The CDR3 has 17 amino acids. The germline V gene has CDR1 WSHSY and CDR2 SAAADI. The CDR3 region is CASSGDSGRGSTDTQYF. CDR3 DNA: TGCGCCAGCAGTGGAGATAGCGGGAGAGGAAGCACAGATACGCAGTATTTT.

This clonotype was picked up one time. This chain links TRBV7-8 with TRBJ2-7, with 10 bases matching TRBD1. The CDR3 spans 15 residues. Unmatched junction bases numbered 9, after V lost 1 base and J lost 9 bases. Germline V gene lookup returns CDR1 SGHVS and CDR2 FQNEAQ. In nucleotides, the CDR3 is TGTGCCAGCAGCTTAGGAGCGGGGACAGGGGTTTTGCAGTACTTC. It specifies CASSLGAGTGVLQYF.

This clonotype was picked up a small number of times. V usage is TRBV5-1 and J usage is TRBJ2-3, with D perhaps matching TRBD1 (6 bases). The CDR3 length is 16 residues. V was clipped by 0 bases and J by 0 bases, with 11 bases between them. Germline V gives CDR1 SGHRS, CDR2 YFSETQ. CDR3 nucleotides: TGCGCCAGCAGCTTGGCCGGACAGTTCAGCACAGATACGCAGTATTTT. Amino acid sequence: CASSLAGQFSTDTQYF.

This chain uses TRBV20-1 with TRBJ2-2; no definite D call. The CDR3 contains 15 residues. V lost 0 bases and J 8 bases, leaving 16 bases between the germline ends. Germline values: CDR1 DFQATT, CDR2 SNEGSKA (reference sequence). The CDR3 reads CSARDLEGQPGELFF. In nucleotides, the CDR3 is TGCAGTGCTAGAGATCTGGAAGGGCAACCGGGGGAGCTGTTTTTT.

The J gene is TRBJ1-5, the V gene TRBV4-1, with D possibly being TRBD1 (6 bases). Trimming took off 0 bases at V and 7 bases at J, with 10 bases between the two ends. In germline, CDR1 is MGHRA, CDR2 YSYEKL. CDR3 length: 14 amino acids. This CDR3 reads CASSQDLGGQPQHF. CDR3 in DNA: TGCGCCAGCAGCCAAGATCTGGGGGGCCAGCCCCAGCATTTT.

This clonotype was seen a few times. This chain joins TRBV20-1 and TRBJ2-7, with D possibly being TRBD1 (5 bases). Trimming took off 5 bases at V and 1 base at J, with 9 bases between the two ends. Germline-derived CDR1 and CDR2 are DFQATT and SNEGSKA (reference sequence). The CDR3 covers 12 residues. The CDR3 region has the DNA TGCAGTGCTCAGGGCCGTTCCTACGAGCAGTACTTC. The encoded protein is CSAQGRSYEQYF.

This clonotype has more than one count but fewer than ten. V usage is TRBV5-5 and J usage is TRBJ1-5, with a tentative D call TRBD1 (5 bases). Germline V lookup: CDR1 SGHKS, CDR2 YYEKEE (reference sequence). CDR3 length: 14 residues. Deletions cut 1 base from V and 2 bases from J, with 7 bases between. CDR3 amino acids: CASSLMGGNQPQHF. In DNA, the CDR3 is TGTGCCAGCAGCTTGATGGGGGGCAATCAGCCCCAGCATTTT.

This clonotype was seen only a few times. The chain uses TRBV4-2 and TRBJ2-1; no definite D call. CDR3 length: 17 residues. Trimming took 0 bases from V and 1 from J, leaving 13 bases between them. CDR1 is LGHNA, CDR2 YNFKEQ, per germline. In nucleotides, the CDR3 is TGTGCCAGCAGCCAAGAGGTGGCAACTGGTTCCTACAATGAGCAGTTCTTC. It yields the protein CASSQEVATGSYNEQFF.

This sequence joins TRBV2 and TRBJ2-1; 7 positions match TRBD1. CDR1 SNHLY and CDR2 FYNNEI come from the germline V gene. CDR3 size: 13 residues. V gave up 10 bases and J gave up 5 bases; unmatched junction bases: 8. The DNA for the CDR3 is TGTGCCATCAGGGACAGTAACAACAATGAGCAGTTCTTC. It translates to CAIRDSNNNEQFF.

The chain is built from TRBV20-1 and TRBJ2-3; D not certain. Germline CDR1 DFQATT, CDR2 SNEGSKA (reference sequence). The CDR3 sequence is 14 residues long. Between the trimmed V and J ends, which lost 6 bases and 4 bases, there was a span of 17 bases. CDR3 coding DNA: TGCAGTGCCACCGGGCCCACGGGCGCAGATACGCAGTATTTT. Its protein is CSATGPTGADTQYF.

This clonotype showed up just a few times. The chain carries TRBV27 and TRBJ2-5; possibly TRBD1 for D (6 bases). The germline CDR1 and CDR2 sequences are MNHEY and SMNVEV (reference sequence). This CDR3 contains 18 residues. Trimming stripped 5 bases from V and 5 bases from J, with 27 bases between. CDR3 residues: CASSPRYLTGGRRETQYF. The CDR3 DNA reads as TGTGCCAGCAGTCCACGCTATTTGACAGGCGGTCGGAGGGAGACCCAGTACTTC.

This clonotype has a handful of counts. The genes are TRBV10-3 and TRBJ2-6; D possibly uses TRBD1 or TRBD2 (6 bases each). CDR3 size: 15 residues. The germline V gene has CDR1 ENHRY and CDR2 SYGVKD. V was pared by 10 bases and J by 0 bases, with 13 bases between. CDR3 in amino acids: CATTGGGSGANVLTF. The CDR3 nucleotides read TGTGCCACCACCGGAGGGGGCTCTGGGGCCAACGTCCTGACTTTC.

Only a few counts were recorded for this clonotype. This chain connects TRBV20-1 to TRBJ2-1, with TRBD2 matching 7 bases. The germline V gene encodes CDR1 DFQATT and CDR2 SNEGSKA (reference sequence). V trimming: 0 bases; J trimming: 5 bases; junction bases outside the gene matches: 7. The CDR3 runs 15 residues. Here the CDR3 reads CSARDQGGVDNEQFF. CDR3 bases: TGCAGTGCTAGAGACCAGGGAGGGGTCGACAATGAGCAGTTCTTC.

The chain recombines TRBV7-3 with TRBJ2-3; 7 bases fit TRBD1. The CDR3 is 14 amino acids. CDR1 and CDR2 from the germline V gene are SGHTA and FQGTGA. V trimming: 7 bases; J trimming: 1 base; junction bases outside the gene matches: 5. Here the CDR3 reads CASNPTGGTDTQYF. DNA for the CDR3: TGTGCCAGCAACCCCACAGGGGGCACAGATACGCAGTATTTT.

This clonotype turned up a few times. This chain links TRBV7-9 with TRBJ2-5; D remains unclear. Germline V gene lookup returns CDR1 SEHNR and CDR2 FQNEAQ (reference sequence). The CDR3 contains 13 residues. Trimming stripped 4 bases from V and 9 bases from J, with 15 bases between. The CDR3 region is CASSSVSGLPQYF. The DNA of the CDR3 is TGTGCCAGCAGCTCGGTCTCCGGGTTGCCCCAGTACTTC.

This clonotype was found many times. As DNA, the CDR3 is TGTGCCACCAGGGGACCGGGACAGGGCACAGATACGCAGTATTTT. Translated: CATRGPGQGTDTQYF. The chain combines TRBV24-1 with TRBJ2-3; TRBD1 matches at 8 bases. This CDR3 is 15 amino acids long. Germline V gives CDR1 KGHDR, CDR2 SFDVKD. V shed 7 bases, J shed 1 base, and the junction held 6 bases outside the gene matches.